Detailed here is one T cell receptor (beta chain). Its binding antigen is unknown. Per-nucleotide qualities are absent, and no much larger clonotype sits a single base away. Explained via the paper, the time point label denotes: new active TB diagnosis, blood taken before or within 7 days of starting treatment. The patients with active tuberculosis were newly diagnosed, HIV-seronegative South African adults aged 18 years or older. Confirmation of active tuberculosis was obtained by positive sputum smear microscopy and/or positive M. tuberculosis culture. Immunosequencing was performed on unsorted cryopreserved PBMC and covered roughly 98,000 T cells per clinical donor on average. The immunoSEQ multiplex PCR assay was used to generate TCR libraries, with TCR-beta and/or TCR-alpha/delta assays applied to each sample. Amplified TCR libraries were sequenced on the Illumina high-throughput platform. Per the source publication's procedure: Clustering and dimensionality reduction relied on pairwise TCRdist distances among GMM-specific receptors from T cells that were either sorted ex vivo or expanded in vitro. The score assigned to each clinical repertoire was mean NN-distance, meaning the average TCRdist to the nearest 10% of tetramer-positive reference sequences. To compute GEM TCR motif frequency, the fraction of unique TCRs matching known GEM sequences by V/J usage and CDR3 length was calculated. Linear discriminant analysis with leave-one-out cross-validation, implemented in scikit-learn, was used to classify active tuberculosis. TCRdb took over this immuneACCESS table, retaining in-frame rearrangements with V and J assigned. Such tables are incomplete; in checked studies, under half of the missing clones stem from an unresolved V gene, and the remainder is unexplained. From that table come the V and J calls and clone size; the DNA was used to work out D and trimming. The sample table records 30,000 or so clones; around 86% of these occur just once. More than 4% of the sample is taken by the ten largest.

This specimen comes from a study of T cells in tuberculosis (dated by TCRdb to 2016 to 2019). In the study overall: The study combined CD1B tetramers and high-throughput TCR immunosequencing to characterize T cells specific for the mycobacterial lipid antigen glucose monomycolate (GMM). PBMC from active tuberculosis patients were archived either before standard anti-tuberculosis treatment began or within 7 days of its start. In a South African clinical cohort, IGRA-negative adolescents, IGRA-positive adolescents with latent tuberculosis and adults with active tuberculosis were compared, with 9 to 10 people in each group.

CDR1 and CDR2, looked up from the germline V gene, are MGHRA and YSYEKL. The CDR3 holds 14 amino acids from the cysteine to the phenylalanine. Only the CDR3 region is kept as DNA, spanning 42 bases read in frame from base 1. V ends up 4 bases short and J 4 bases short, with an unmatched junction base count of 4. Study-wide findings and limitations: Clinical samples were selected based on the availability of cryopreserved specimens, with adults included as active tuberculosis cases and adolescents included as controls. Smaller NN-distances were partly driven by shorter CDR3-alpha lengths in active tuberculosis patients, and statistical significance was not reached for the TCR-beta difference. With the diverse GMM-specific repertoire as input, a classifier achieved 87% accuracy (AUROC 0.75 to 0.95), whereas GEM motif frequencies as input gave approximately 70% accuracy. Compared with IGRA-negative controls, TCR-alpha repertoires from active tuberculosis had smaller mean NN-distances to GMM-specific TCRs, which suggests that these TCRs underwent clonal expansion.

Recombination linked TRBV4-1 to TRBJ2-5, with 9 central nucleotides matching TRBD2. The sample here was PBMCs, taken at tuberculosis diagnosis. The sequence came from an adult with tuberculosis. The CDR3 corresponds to CASSLAGEAETQYF. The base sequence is TGCGCCAGCAGCCTAGCGGGGGAGGCAGAGACCCAGTACTTC.